This T cell receptor beta chain was captured by sequencing in a study of shared clonotypes between healthy human individuals. Study-level results: Despite large depth, rarefaction showed incomplete sorted-subset sequencing. Deeper or shallower sequencing was expected to change how clonotypes are shared among donors.

Donors, without exception, were Caucasian adults residing in Nashville, Tennessee. Assay used: immunoSEQ multiplex PCR; TCRdb lists only in-frame clones, some missing. The table has 950,000 to 1,300,000 clones, around 76% seen once. Comments on this clone: Its specificity is unknown.

This CDR3 has 18 amino acids. Trimming removed 1 base at V and 1 base at J, with 16 bases between. Germline V gene lookup returns CDR1 MGHRA and CDR2 YSYEKL. The sample taken for sequencing was memory CD4+ T cells sorted from blood. The subset here: CD45RA-negative fraction. The rearrangement links TRBV4-1 to TRBJ2-2; D perhaps matches TRBD1 (6 bases). The sequence came from a man aged 18 to 35 in good health. CDR3 amino acids: CASSQVRMRGMNTGELFF. In DNA, the CDR3 is TGCGCCAGCAGCCAAGTACGTATGAGGGGGATGAACACCGGGGAGCTGTTTTTT.